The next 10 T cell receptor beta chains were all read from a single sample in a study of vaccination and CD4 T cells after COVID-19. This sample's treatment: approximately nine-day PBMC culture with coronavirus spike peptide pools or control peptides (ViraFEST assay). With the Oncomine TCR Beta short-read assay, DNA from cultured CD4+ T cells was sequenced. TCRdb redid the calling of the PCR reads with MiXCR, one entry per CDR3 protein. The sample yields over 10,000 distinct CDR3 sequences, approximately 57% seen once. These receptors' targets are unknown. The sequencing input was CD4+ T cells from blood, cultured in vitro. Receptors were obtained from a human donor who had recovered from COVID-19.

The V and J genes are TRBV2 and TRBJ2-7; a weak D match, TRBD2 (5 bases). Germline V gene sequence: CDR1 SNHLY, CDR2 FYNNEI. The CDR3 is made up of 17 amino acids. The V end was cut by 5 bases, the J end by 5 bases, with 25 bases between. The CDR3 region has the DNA TGTGCCAGCAGTCGGGGATCCTTGACCACGACTTCTGACGAGCAGTACTTC. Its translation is CASSRGSLTTTSDEQYF.

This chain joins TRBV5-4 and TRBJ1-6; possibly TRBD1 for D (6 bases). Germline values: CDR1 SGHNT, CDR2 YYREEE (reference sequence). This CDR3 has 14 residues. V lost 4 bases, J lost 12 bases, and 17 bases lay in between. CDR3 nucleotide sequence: TGTGCCAGCAGCCCCCAGCCCGAAGGGGGACCCCTCCACTTT. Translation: CASSPQPEGGPLHF. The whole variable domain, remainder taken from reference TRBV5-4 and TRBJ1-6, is ETGVTQSPTHLIKTRGQQVTLRCSSQSGHNTVSWYQQALGQGPQFIFQYYREEENGRGNFPPRFSGLQFPNYSSELNVNALELDDSALYLCASSPQPEGGPLHFGNGTRLTVT.

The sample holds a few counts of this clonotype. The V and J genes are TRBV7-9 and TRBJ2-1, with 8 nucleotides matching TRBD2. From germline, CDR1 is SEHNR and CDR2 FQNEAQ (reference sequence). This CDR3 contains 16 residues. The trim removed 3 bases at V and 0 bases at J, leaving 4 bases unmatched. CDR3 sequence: CASSFFGTSSYNEQFF. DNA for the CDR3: TGTGCCAGCAGCTTTTTCGGGACTAGCTCCTACAATGAGCAGTTCTTC.

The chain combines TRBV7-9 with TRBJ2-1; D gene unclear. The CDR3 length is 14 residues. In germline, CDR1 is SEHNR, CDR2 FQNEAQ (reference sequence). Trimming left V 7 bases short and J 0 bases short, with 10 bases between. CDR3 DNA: TGTGCCAGCAATATGTGGAGCTCCTACAATGAGCAGTTCTTC. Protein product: CASNMWSSYNEQFF.

The chain's CDR3 is CSARATGGGSNQPQHF. The CDR3 DNA sequence: TGCAGTGCTAGAGCCACAGGGGGAGGAAGCAATCAGCCCCAGCATTTT. The chain joins TRBV20-1 to TRBJ1-5, with 8 bases fitting TRBD1. V lost 1 base and J lost 1; bases outside the gene matches: 6. The CDR3 length is 16 residues. Germline loops: CDR1 DFQATT, CDR2 SNEGSKA (reference sequence).

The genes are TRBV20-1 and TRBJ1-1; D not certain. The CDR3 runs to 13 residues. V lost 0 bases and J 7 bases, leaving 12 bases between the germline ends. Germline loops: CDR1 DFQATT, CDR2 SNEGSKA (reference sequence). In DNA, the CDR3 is TGCAGTGCTAGAGATGCGGCGGAGGATGAAGCTTTCTTT. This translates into CSARDAAEDEAFF.

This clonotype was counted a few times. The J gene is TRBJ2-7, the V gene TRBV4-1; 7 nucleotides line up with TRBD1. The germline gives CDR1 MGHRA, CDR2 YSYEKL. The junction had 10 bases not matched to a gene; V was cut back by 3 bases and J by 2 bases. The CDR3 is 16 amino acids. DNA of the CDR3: TGCGCCAGCAGCCAGAACCCCGGGACAGACGCCTACGAGCAGTACTTC. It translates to CASSQNPGTDAYEQYF.

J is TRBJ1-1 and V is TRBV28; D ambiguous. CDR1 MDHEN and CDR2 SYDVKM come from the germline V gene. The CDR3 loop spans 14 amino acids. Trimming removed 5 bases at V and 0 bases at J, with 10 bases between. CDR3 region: CASSGGTMNTEAFF. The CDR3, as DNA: TGTGCCAGCAGTGGCGGAACCATGAACACTGAAGCTTTCTTT.

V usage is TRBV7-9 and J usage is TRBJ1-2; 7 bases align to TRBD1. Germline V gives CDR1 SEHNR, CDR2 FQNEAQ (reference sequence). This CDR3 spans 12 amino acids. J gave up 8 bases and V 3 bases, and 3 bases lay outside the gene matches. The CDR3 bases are TGTGCCAGCAGCTTCGACAGGGAAGGCTACACCTTC. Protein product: CASSFDREGYTF.

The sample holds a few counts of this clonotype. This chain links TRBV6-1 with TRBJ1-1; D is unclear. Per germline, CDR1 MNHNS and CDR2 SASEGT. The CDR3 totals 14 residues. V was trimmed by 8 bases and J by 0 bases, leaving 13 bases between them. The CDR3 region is CASWGVEMNTEAFF. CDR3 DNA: TGTGCCAGCTGGGGTGTTGAGATGAACACTGAAGCTTTCTTT.